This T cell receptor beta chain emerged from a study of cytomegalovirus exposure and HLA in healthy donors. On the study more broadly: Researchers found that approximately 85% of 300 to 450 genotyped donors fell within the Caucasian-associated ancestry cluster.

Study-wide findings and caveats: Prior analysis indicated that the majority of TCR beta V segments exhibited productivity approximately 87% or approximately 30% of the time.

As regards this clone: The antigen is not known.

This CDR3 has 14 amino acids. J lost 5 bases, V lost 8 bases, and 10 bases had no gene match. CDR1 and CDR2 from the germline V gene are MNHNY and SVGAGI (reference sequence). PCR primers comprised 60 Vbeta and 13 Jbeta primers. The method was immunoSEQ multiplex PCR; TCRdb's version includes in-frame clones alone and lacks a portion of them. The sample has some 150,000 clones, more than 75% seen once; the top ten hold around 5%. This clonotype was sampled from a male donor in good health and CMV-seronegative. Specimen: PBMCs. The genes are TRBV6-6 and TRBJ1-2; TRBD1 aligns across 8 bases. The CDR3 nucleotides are TGTGCCAGCCTTAGGACAGGGTCCGATTATGGCTACACCTTC. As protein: CASLRTGSDYGYTF.